This T cell receptor (beta chain) was sequenced during a study of control samples from healthy donors and cancer patients. Method: immunoSEQ multiplex PCR; TCRdb's copy keeps in-frame clones and lacks some. This repertoire shows 48,000 or so clones, about 94% found once; its top ten account for roughly a quarter. Germline V gene lookup returns CDR1 SGHTA and CDR2 FQGNSA. The CDR3 is 16 amino acids. The V and J ends lost 5 bases and 2 bases, in that order; junction bases with no gene match: 7. This clone appeared once. V is TRBV7-2 and J is TRBJ2-1, with 9 bases aligning to TRBD2. Sequencing input: PBMCs. The clonotype comes from a woman aged 50 to 65 with head and neck cancer. CDR3 protein: CASSPKTSGAYNEQFF. The CDR3 DNA reads as TGTGCCAGCAGCCCGAAGACTAGCGGCGCCTACAATGAGCAGTTCTTC.